This T cell receptor beta chain derives from a study of T cell repertoires in cytomegalovirus infection (dated by TCRdb to about 2019). Notes on the research overall: The HLA type of each donor mattered for the analysis, because public TCR beta signatures pointed to carriage of CMV infection along with the matching HLA type. The paper's findings and limits, for the study overall: The ex vivo response was dominated by HLA-C-restricted CMV-specific TCR beta clonotypes, and the single most frequent clonotype in two of eight donors was supplied by these HLA-C-restricted clonotypes. Cumulative frequency of public TCR beta family members discriminated carriers of CMV infection plus the relevant HLA type in this cohort and an independent approximately 350-donor cohort.

This clonotype was seen at least ten times. Its antigen is not yet known. Per-base qualities were not stored, and no clone one base away is much larger. Clipping removes 6 bases from V and 6 bases from J, with 18 as the unmatched junction base count. The CDR3 holds 17 amino acids from the cysteine to the phenylalanine. Only the CDR3 region is kept as DNA, spanning 51 bases read in frame from base 1. Sequencing was performed on an Illumina HiSeq 1500. Clones were called with MiXCR by TCRdb after fastp trimmed the public reads at Q25, and only in-frame beta chains were retained. Every entry covers one CDR3 protein and lists the most common genes and DNA from its rows. The sample table contains 500,000 to 600,000 distinct CDR3 sequences; only one count was recorded for 16% of them. 20% to 30% of the sample comes from the top ten.

This sequence originates from a human donor in good health (CMV status not recorded). Some clones in this sample may be carry-over from other donors' samples. The rearrangement combines TRBV12-3 or TRBV12-4 with TRBJ1-1, with 8 bases matching TRBD1. Sequencing used CD8+ T cells from PBMCs. The DNA sequence is as follows: TGTGCCAGCAGACCGGGGACAGGCGGGGGGACTGACTCTGAAGCTTTCTTT. Its protein reads: CASRPGTGGGTDSEAFF.